This is a list of T cell receptor beta chains from one sample in a study of CD8+CD57+ T cells in acquired aplastic anemia. In TCRdb, the reads were re-called with MiXCR into one record per CDR3 protein. The sample lists fewer than 250,000 distinct CDR3 sequences, approximately 50% seen once, with over 7.5% in the top ten. Sequences were obtained from sorted CD4+, CD8+, or CD8+CD57+ T cells (not recorded which) from PBMCs. The receptors shown here come from a human donor with aplastic anemia. The CDR3 runs from the conserved cysteine through the conserved F or W. Fields, in order: J gene, V gene, clone size, D gene, CDR3 DNA, CDR3 protein. D genes are given only for firm matches. Size tells how often a clone was seen (once, few, many) or the class of an expanded clone, and some rows leave it out.

j_gene: TRBJ2-5; v_gene: TRBV2; abundance: .; d_gene: TRBD2; CDR3nt: TGTGCCTCGGGGGGATACCAAGAGACCCAGTACTTC; CDR3aa: CASGGYQETQYF
j_gene: TRBJ2-1; v_gene: TRBV20-1; abundance: few; d_gene: TRBD2; CDR3nt: TGCAGTGCCACCAGGACTAGCGGGAGTGGCAATGAGCAGTTCTTC; CDR3aa: CSATRTSGSGNEQFF
j_gene: TRBJ2-5; v_gene: TRBV5-6; abundance: .; d_gene: TRBD2; CDR3nt: TGTGCCAGCAGCCAAGGACTAGCGGCCGAGCAAGAGACCCAGTACTTC; CDR3aa: CASSQGLAAEQETQYF
j_gene: TRBJ2-5; v_gene: TRBV19; abundance: once; d_gene: .; CDR3nt: TGTGCCAGTAGTATCTTGGGGAACCAAGAGACCCAGTACTTC; CDR3aa: CASSILGNQETQYF
j_gene: TRBJ2-2; v_gene: TRBV15; abundance: .; d_gene: .; CDR3nt: TGTGCCACCAGCAGAGTCCCCGGAGGGGAAAACACCGGGGAGCTGTTTTTT; CDR3aa: CATSRVPGGENTGELFF
j_gene: TRBJ1-6; v_gene: TRBV30; abundance: few; d_gene: .; CDR3nt: TGTGCCTGGAGTGCATCCCAGGAACTAGCGGGTTCACCCCTCCACTTT; CDR3aa: CAWSASQELAGSPLHF
j_gene: TRBJ1-5; v_gene: TRBV7-9; abundance: .; d_gene: .; CDR3nt: TGTGCCAGCAGCCCAAGTGGTAATAGCAATCAGCCCCAGCATTTT; CDR3aa: CASSPSGNSNQPQHF
j_gene: TRBJ1-2; v_gene: TRBV7-9; abundance: few; d_gene: TRBD1; CDR3nt: TGTGCCAGTAGGTCGACAGGGGAACTAAACTATGGCTACACCTTC; CDR3aa: CASRSTGELNYGYTF
j_gene: TRBJ1-1; v_gene: TRBV29-1; abundance: .; d_gene: .; CDR3nt: TGCAGCGTTGACATTAGGAACACTGAAGCTTTCTTT; CDR3aa: CSVDIRNTEAFF
j_gene: TRBJ2-3; v_gene: TRBV11-3; abundance: many; d_gene: TRBD1; CDR3nt: TGTGCCAGCAGCCTGAGACAGGGCGATACAGATACGCAGTATTTT; CDR3aa: CASSLRQGDTDTQYF
j_gene: TRBJ2-3; v_gene: TRBV7-9; abundance: many; d_gene: .; CDR3nt: TGTGCCAGCAGCGTCACAGATACGCAGTATTTT; CDR3aa: CASSVTDTQYF
j_gene: TRBJ1-2; v_gene: TRBV7-8; abundance: few; d_gene: .; CDR3nt: TGTGCCAGCAGCTTAGGGGCGAACTATGGCTACACCTTC; CDR3aa: CASSLGANYGYTF
j_gene: TRBJ1-1; v_gene: TRBV19; abundance: many; d_gene: .; CDR3nt: TGTGCCAGCACCCTTACAAATCCGAACACTGAAGCTTTCTTT; CDR3aa: CASTLTNPNTEAFF
j_gene: TRBJ1-5; v_gene: TRBV19; abundance: .; d_gene: .; CDR3nt: TGTGCCAGTAGTATGGCTACAGTTAGCAATCAGCCCCAGCATTTT; CDR3aa: CASSMATVSNQPQHF
j_gene: TRBJ1-1; v_gene: TRBV2; abundance: .; d_gene: .; CDR3nt: TGTGCCAGCAGTGAAGATAAAGGGGCGAGGTCTTTCTTT; CDR3aa: CASSEDKGARSFF
j_gene: TRBJ1-4; v_gene: TRBV9; abundance: .; d_gene: .; CDR3nt: TGTGCCAGCAGCGTTGGAGGGTTGGATGAAAAACTGTTTTTT; CDR3aa: CASSVGGLDEKLFF
j_gene: TRBJ1-6; v_gene: TRBV7-9; abundance: .; d_gene: .; CDR3nt: TGTGCCAGCAGCTTAGGGGGTAGTTCACCCCTCCACTTT; CDR3aa: CASSLGGSSPLHF
j_gene: TRBJ2-5; v_gene: TRBV18; abundance: .; d_gene: .; CDR3nt: TGTGCCAGCTCACCGGGGAACCAAGAGACCCAGTACTTC; CDR3aa: CASSPGNQETQYF
j_gene: TRBJ1-6; v_gene: TRBV15; abundance: many; d_gene: .; CDR3nt: TGTGCCACCAGCCCGTTCGAGTTTTATAATTCACCCCTCCACTTT; CDR3aa: CATSPFEFYNSPLHF
j_gene: TRBJ2-2; v_gene: TRBV10-1; abundance: many; d_gene: .; CDR3nt: TGCGCCAGCACGGCCTATGGGTCCGGGGAGCTGTTTTTT; CDR3aa: CASTAYGSGELFF
j_gene: TRBJ1-1; v_gene: TRBV25-1; abundance: .; d_gene: .; CDR3nt: TGTGCCAGCAGTGACGGGGGTTCCACTGAAGCTTTCTTT; CDR3aa: CASSDGGSTEAFF
j_gene: TRBJ1-2; v_gene: TRBV7-9; abundance: many; d_gene: .; CDR3nt: TGTGCCAGCAGCAACACCGGGACGAACTATGGCTACACCTTC; CDR3aa: CASSNTGTNYGYTF
j_gene: TRBJ1-5; v_gene: TRBV6-5; abundance: few; d_gene: TRBD1; CDR3nt: TGTGCCAGCAGCCCCCAGACAGGGCTGAGCAATCAGCCCCAGCATTTT; CDR3aa: CASSPQTGLSNQPQHF
j_gene: TRBJ2-5; v_gene: TRBV20-1; abundance: .; d_gene: TRBD2; CDR3nt: TGCAGTGCTAGACGGGGGGGACCAAAAGAGACCCAGTACTTC; CDR3aa: CSARRGGPKETQYF
j_gene: TRBJ2-6; v_gene: TRBV9; abundance: .; d_gene: TRBD2; CDR3nt: TGTGCCAGCAGCGGGGGACTAGCGGGGGCCAACGTCCTGACTTTC; CDR3aa: CASSGGLAGANVLTF
j_gene: TRBJ1-2; v_gene: TRBV9; abundance: many; d_gene: .; CDR3nt: TGTGCCAGCAGCGTAGAGGTTAAGTCAGGATCCTATGGCTACACCTTC; CDR3aa: CASSVEVKSGSYGYTF
j_gene: TRBJ2-7; v_gene: TRBV11-3; abundance: once; d_gene: TRBD2; CDR3nt: TGTGCCAGCAGCCACGAATTCGGGACTAGCGGGGGGCAATACGAGCAGTACTTC; CDR3aa: CASSHEFGTSGGQYEQYF
j_gene: TRBJ2-7; v_gene: TRBV13; abundance: many; d_gene: .; CDR3nt: TGTGCCAGCGGGACCCAAAACTACGAGCAGTACTTC; CDR3aa: CASGTQNYEQYF
j_gene: TRBJ1-1; v_gene: TRBV25-1; abundance: .; d_gene: .; CDR3nt: TGTGCCAGCAGTGGGCAGGGGCGACGTTTCGGGGAAGCTTTCTTT; CDR3aa: CASSGQGRRFGEAFF
j_gene: TRBJ1-2; v_gene: TRBV19; abundance: .; d_gene: TRBD1; CDR3nt: TGTGCCAGCGGGGACAGCCTCCCTATTAATGGCTACACCTTC; CDR3aa: CASGDSLPINGYTF
j_gene: TRBJ1-6; v_gene: TRBV27; abundance: many; d_gene: .; CDR3nt: TGTGCCAGCAGAGACGGGACACCGAATTCACCCCTCCACTTT; CDR3aa: CASRDGTPNSPLHF
j_gene: TRBJ1-2; v_gene: TRBV9; abundance: many; d_gene: .; CDR3nt: TGTGCCAGCAGCGCGGGAAGGGATGGCTACACCTTC; CDR3aa: CASSAGRDGYTF
j_gene: TRBJ1-1; v_gene: TRBV2; abundance: many; d_gene: .; CDR3nt: TGTGCCAGCAGTGATGGGGGAGGTGGCACTGAAGCTTTCTTT; CDR3aa: CASSDGGGGTEAFF